This TCR beta chain was sequenced for a study of shared clonotypes between healthy human individuals. The CDR3 is made up of 16 amino acids. V was clipped by 5 bases and J by 2 bases; unmatched bases: 8. The germline gives CDR1 SEHNR, CDR2 FQNEAQ (reference sequence). The naive CD8 subset, CD45RO-negative cells positively selected for CCR7, excluded terminally differentiated effector memory CD45RA+ cells. Sequencing used immunoSEQ multiplex PCR; TCRdb keeps in-frame clones, though not all of them. The data contain 1.5 million to 2.5 million clones, roughly 95% of them singletons. The clonotype originates from a man between 18 and 35 years old in good health. Specimen: naive CD8+ T cells sorted from blood. The chain joins TRBV7-9 to TRBJ2-2; 7 nucleotides line up with TRBD1. CDR3 DNA: TGTGCCAGCAGCCGATGGGACAGACTAAACACCGGGGAGCTGTTTTTT. Its translation: CASSRWDRLNTGELFF.